Ten or more counts support the clone carrying this T cell receptor (beta chain). Its antigen is as yet unknown. The source material, RNA transcripts, was used to amplify TCR beta CDR3 regions. The TCR CDR3 was amplified in a first-round RT-PCR using the HTBI primer set. One entry per CDR3 protein, called by TCRdb with MiXCR from the multiplex PCR reads. The sample holds about 570,000 distinct CDR3 sequences, 40% to 55% seen once. This sample stems from a study of T cells in Graves' hyperthyroidism and ophthalmopathy. Study results and caveats: Before onset, by a median of approximately 5.9 months, the model predicted ophthalmopathy. Most clonotypes that expanded in the thyroid above 0.001 also showed up in blood.

Thyroid ultrasound, orbital computed tomography, clinical symptoms, and serum thyroxine and TRAb underpinned diagnoses. CDR1 and CDR2 (germline): SNHLY, FYNNEI. The CDR3 contains 10 residues. The V gene lost 6 bases and the J gene lost 5 bases, with 4 bases spanning the gap. This TCR came from an adult woman with Graves' disease, either hyperthyroidism or ophthalmopathy (not recorded which). Sequencing was carried out using peripheral blood or thyroid tissue (not recorded which). V usage is TRBV2 and J usage is TRBJ2-5; D gene ambiguous. CDR3: CASRLETQYF. DNA for the CDR3: TGTGCCAGCAGATTGGAGACCCAGTACTTC. The complete variable domain, with remaining parts taken from reference TRBV2 and TRBJ2-5, reads EPEVTQTPSHQVTQMGQEVILRCVPISNHLYFYWYRQILGQKVEFLVSFYNNEISEKSEIFDDQFSVERPDGSNFTLKIRSTKLEDSAMYFCASRLETQYFGPGTRLLVL.